The 21 T cell receptor beta chains presented below share a single source sample, sequenced in a study of CD8+ T cells in alopecia areata. RNA, once extracted, was reverse transcribed into cDNA for use as the sequencing template. Sequencing was performed with immunoSEQ multiplex PCR; in TCRdb, only in-frame clones are kept and a portion is missing. In the table there are 170,000 or so clones, 50% to 60% of which are singletons. Sequences were derived from CD4+ T cells sorted from blood, sampled at week 0. The source is a human donor with alopecia areata.

There are a few counts of this clone. The chain links TRBV29-1 to TRBJ1-2, with a possible D match to TRBD1 (5 bases). V was pared by 7 bases and J by 4 bases, with 13 bases between. The CDR3 length is 12 residues. In germline, CDR1 is SQVTM, CDR2 ANQGSEA. This CDR3 is CSAGGTSYGYTF. The CDR3 nucleotides are TGCAGCGCCGGGGGGACCAGCTATGGCTACACCTTC.

Points on this clone: A read error is likely, as this CDR3 ends without the conserved phenylalanine or tryptophan. V is TRBV9 and J is TRBJ2-3; D may match TRBD1 or TRBD2 (5 bases each). Germline lookup yields CDR1 SGDLS and CDR2 YYNGEE. Trimming cost V 3 bases and J 1 base, with 12 bases left between them. CDR3 length: 15 residues. In DNA form, the CDR3 reads TGTGCCAGCAGCGAGTTCGGGGACCGCACAGATACGCAGTATCTT. It translates to CASSEFGDRTDTQYL.

This chain uses TRBV30 with TRBJ1-5; 9 nucleotides match TRBD1. The CDR3 runs to 15 residues. Germline trimming cut 2 bases from V and 7 bases from J; bases unmatched to any gene: 9. CDR1 is GTSNPN and CDR2 is SVGIG in the germline V gene (reference sequence). CDR3 in amino acids: CAWSRTDRGRQPQHF. CDR3 bases: TGTGCCTGGAGTAGGACTGACAGGGGGAGGCAGCCCCAGCATTTT.

V gene TRBV7-3 combines with J gene TRBJ2-3; TRBD1 matches at 7 bases. The CDR3 length is 12 residues. Per germline, CDR1 SGHTA and CDR2 FQGTGA. J lost 1 base, V lost 8 bases, and 0 bases had no gene match. The CDR3 region is CASGTGTDTQYF. In DNA form, the CDR3 reads TGTGCCAGCGGGACAGGCACAGATACGCAGTATTTT.

This chain connects TRBV19 to TRBJ2-6, with 8 bases aligning to TRBD1. The V gene end was trimmed by 6 bases and the J gene end by 2 bases; junction bases not matched to a gene: 3. Germline V gene data show CDR1 as LNHDA and CDR2 as SQIVND (reference sequence). There are 15 residues in the CDR3. The CDR3 DNA reads TGTGCCAGTAGCCGGACAGGGCCTGGGGCCAACGTCCTGACTTTC. As protein: CASSRTGPGANVLTF.

This clone appeared many times. The chain combines TRBV7-9 with TRBJ2-3; D possibly corresponds to TRBD1 (5 bases). V was pared by 3 bases and J by 0 bases, with 19 bases between. Per germline, CDR1 SEHNR and CDR2 FQNEAQ (reference sequence). This CDR3 comprises 18 residues. The CDR3, as DNA: TGTGCCAGCAGCTTCCCAGTATCCAGGGAATCCAGCACAGATACGCAGTATTTT. Translating gives CASSFPVSRESSTDTQYF.

J is TRBJ1-1 and V is TRBV5-1; D is unclear. From germline, CDR1 is SGHRS and CDR2 YFSETQ. V was shortened by 1 base and J by 1 base, with 11 bases between the two germline ends. The CDR3 has 15 amino acids. The CDR3 DNA sequence: TGCGCCAGCAGCTTGAGGCCCAGGCCGAACACTGAAGCTTTCTTT. Translating gives CASSLRPRPNTEAFF.

The chain joins TRBV29-1 to TRBJ1-6; possibly TRBD1 for D (6 bases). Germline V gene data show CDR1 as SQVTM and CDR2 as ANQGSEA. V dropped 4 bases and J dropped 4 bases, with 11 bases sitting between them. The CDR3 sequence is 14 residues long. CDR3 in amino acids: CSVAFGQYNSPLHF. The CDR3 DNA sequence: TGCAGCGTTGCCTTCGGACAGTATAATTCACCCCTCCACTTT.

This clone came up a few times. This chain connects TRBV29-1 to TRBJ1-2, with 8 bases matching TRBD1. CDR1 and CDR2 (germline): SQVTM, ANQGSEA. V shed 6 bases, J shed 9 bases, and the junction held 9 bases outside the gene matches. The CDR3 is 12 amino acids. The CDR3 sequence: CSVLPDRGSYTF. Written as DNA, the CDR3 is TGCAGCGTCCTACCAGACAGGGGTAGCTACACCTTC.

This clone showed up just once. The chain recombines TRBV5-1 with TRBJ2-6; 9 bases are a match to TRBD1. Germline-derived CDR1 and CDR2 are SGHRS and YFSETQ. The CDR3 is 17 residues long. Trimming took 6 bases from V and 0 from J; bases not matched to a gene: 7. The CDR3 DNA sequence: TGCGCCAGCAACCCGGGACAGGGACCCTCTGGGGCCAACGTCCTGACTTTC. Protein: CASNPGQGPSGANVLTF.

This clone was counted between two and nine times. The chain joins TRBV29-1 to TRBJ2-7; perhaps TRBD1 as D (6 bases). V lost 6 bases and J 3 bases, leaving 9 bases between the germline ends. CDR1 and CDR2 from the germline V gene are SQVTM and ANQGSEA. The CDR3 spans 11 residues. The CDR3 DNA reads as TGCAGCGTGGCACAGGGCTACGAGCAGTACTTC. Translated, it gives CSVAQGYEQYF.

This chain joins TRBV9 and TRBJ2-7; D remains unclear. Deletions cut 4 bases from V and 6 bases from J, with 17 bases between. The germline V gene has CDR1 SGDLS and CDR2 YYNGEE. CDR3 size: 14 residues. The CDR3 region is CASSPQVVVGEQYF. In nucleotides, the CDR3 is TGTGCCAGCAGCCCCCAGGTGGTTGTGGGCGAGCAGTACTTC.

V and J are TRBV6-5 and TRBJ1-1; maybe TRBD1 (5 bases). The CDR3 loop spans 13 amino acids. The germline V gene has CDR1 MNHEY and CDR2 SVGAGI. V lost 6 bases and J lost 3, with 11 bases in between. CDR3 sequence: CASSLGGDTEAFF. CDR3 DNA: TGTGCCAGCAGCCTGGGGGGGGACACTGAAGCTTTCTTT.

The chain is built from TRBV7-3 and TRBJ1-1; weak D call: TRBD1 (5 bases). The CDR3 runs 18 residues. With 1 base removed from V and 6 bases from J, the gap between germline ends came to 24 bases. From germline, CDR1 is SGHTA and CDR2 FQGTGA. CDR3 protein: CASSLSLVAQALPSEAFF. DNA for the CDR3: TGTGCCAGCAGCTTAAGTTTAGTAGCACAGGCACTCCCCTCTGAAGCTTTCTTT.

The chain recombines TRBV7-9 with TRBJ2-2, with D possibly being TRBD2 (5 bases). V dropped 6 bases and J dropped 4 bases, with 15 bases sitting between them. Germline assignment: CDR1 SEHNR and CDR2 FQNEAQ (reference sequence). The CDR3 loop spans 15 amino acids. CDR3: CASRRRAAGTGELFF. DNA for the CDR3: TGTGCCAGCAGGAGAAGGGCCGCGGGCACCGGGGAGCTGTTTTTT.

V and J are TRBV7-9 and TRBJ1-1; 8 nucleotides match TRBD1. The germline CDR1 and CDR2 sequences are SEHNR and FQNEAQ (reference sequence). The V segment lost 5 bases and the J segment 1 base; nucleotides outside the gene matches: 6. There are 15 residues in the CDR3. In DNA, the CDR3 is TGTGCCAGCAGCGCGACAGGGGCCTGGAACACTGAAGCTTTCTTT. Translated: CASSATGAWNTEAFF.

This clone was seen a handful of times. The identical CDR3 is also encoded by other nucleotide sequences in the sample. The CDR3 nucleotides read TGTGCCACCAGCAGAGTAGACAGCTACGAGCAGTACTTC. Translated: CATSRVDSYEQYF. V and J are TRBV15 and TRBJ2-7, with a weak D call TRBD1 (5 bases). Germline V gene lookup returns CDR1 LNHNV and CDR2 YYDKDF (reference sequence). The CDR3 is 13 residues long. V shed 1 base and J shed 3 bases, with 7 bases lying between them.

CDR3 sequence (DNA): TGTGCCAGCAGCTCTCGAACCGGGACTAGCGTCTCAGATACGCAGTATTTT. It yields the protein CASSSRTGTSVSDTQYF. The rearrangement uses TRBV7-9 and TRBJ2-3; 10 positions agree with TRBD2. The junction had 11 bases not matched to a gene; V was cut back by 4 bases and J by 4 bases. Germline V gives CDR1 SEHNR, CDR2 FQNEAQ (reference sequence). The CDR3 sequence is 17 residues long.

V is TRBV29-1 and J is TRBJ1-1; TRBD1 might be the D (5 bases). Germline V gene sequence: CDR1 SQVTM, CDR2 ANQGSEA. The V end was cut by 6 bases, the J end by 1 base, with 12 bases between. CDR3 length: 13 residues. CDR3 residues: CSVGPLRNTEAFF. In DNA form, the CDR3 reads TGCAGCGTGGGGCCGTTAAGGAACACTGAAGCTTTCTTT. Based on the CDR3 plus reference TRBV29-1 and TRBJ1-1, the full variable domain is SAVISQKPSRDICQRGTSLTIQCQVDSQVTMMFWYRQQPGQSLTLIATANQGSEATYESGFVIDKFPISRPNLTFSTLTVSNMSPEDSSIYLCSVGPLRNTEAFFGQGTRLTVV.

The chain combines TRBV5-6 with TRBJ1-2, with D unclear. The V gene lost 0 bases and the J gene lost 5 bases, with 8 bases spanning the gap. The CDR3 loop spans 13 amino acids. Germline V lookup: CDR1 SGHDT, CDR2 YYEEEE. CDR3 nucleotide sequence: TGTGCCAGCAGCTTGGACGGCGGTTATGGCTACACCTTC. Residues: CASSLDGGYGYTF.

The chain is built from TRBV27 and TRBJ1-2, with 7 positions matching TRBD1. The J segment lost 4 bases and the V segment lost 4 bases, leaving 6 bases of the junction unmatched. Looked up from germline, CDR1 is MNHEY and CDR2 is SMNVEV (reference sequence). The CDR3 totals 14 residues. CDR3 sequence: CASSSTGTLYGYTF. CDR3 DNA sequence: TGTGCCAGCAGTTCGACAGGGACTCTCTATGGCTACACCTTC.